The source of this TCR beta chain is a study of blood T cell repertoires in COVID-19. Germline CDR1 and CDR2: SGHTS and YDEGEE. CDR3 length: 12 residues. Trimming cost V 4 bases and J 9 bases, with 11 bases left between them. TCRdb's copy holds only in-frame clones and misses some; the assay was immunoSEQ multiplex PCR. The sample consists of 180,000 or so clones, 84% of them appearing once. This receptor was identified in a man aged 40-50 years who had recovered from COVID-19. Sequencing was done on a sample of peripheral blood. This sequence joins TRBV5-8 and TRBJ2-1, with D uncertain. The CDR3 protein is CASSPGSIEQFF. In DNA, the CDR3 is TGTGCCAGCAGCCCGGGTAGTATTGAGCAGTTCTTC.